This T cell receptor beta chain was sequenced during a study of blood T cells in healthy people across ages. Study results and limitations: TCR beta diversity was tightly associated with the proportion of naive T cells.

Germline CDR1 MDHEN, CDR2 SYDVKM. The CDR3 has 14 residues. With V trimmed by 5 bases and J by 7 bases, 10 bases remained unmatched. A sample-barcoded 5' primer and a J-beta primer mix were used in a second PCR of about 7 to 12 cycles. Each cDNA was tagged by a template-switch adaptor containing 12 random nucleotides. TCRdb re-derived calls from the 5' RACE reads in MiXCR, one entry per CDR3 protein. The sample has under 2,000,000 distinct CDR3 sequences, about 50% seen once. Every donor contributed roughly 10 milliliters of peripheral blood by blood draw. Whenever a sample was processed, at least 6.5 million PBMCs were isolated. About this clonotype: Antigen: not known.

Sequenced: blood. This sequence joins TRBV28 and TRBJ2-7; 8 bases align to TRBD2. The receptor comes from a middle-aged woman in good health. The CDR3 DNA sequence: TGTGCCAGCAGTCCAAACCGGGAGGGCCAAGAGCAGTACTTC. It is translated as CASSPNREGQEQYF. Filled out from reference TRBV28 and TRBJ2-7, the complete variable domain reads DVKVTQSSRYLVKRTGEKVFLECVQDMDHENMFWYRQDPGLGLRLIYFSYDVKMKEKGDIPEGYSVSREKKERFSLILESASTNQTSMYLCASSPNREGQEQYFGPGTRLTVT.